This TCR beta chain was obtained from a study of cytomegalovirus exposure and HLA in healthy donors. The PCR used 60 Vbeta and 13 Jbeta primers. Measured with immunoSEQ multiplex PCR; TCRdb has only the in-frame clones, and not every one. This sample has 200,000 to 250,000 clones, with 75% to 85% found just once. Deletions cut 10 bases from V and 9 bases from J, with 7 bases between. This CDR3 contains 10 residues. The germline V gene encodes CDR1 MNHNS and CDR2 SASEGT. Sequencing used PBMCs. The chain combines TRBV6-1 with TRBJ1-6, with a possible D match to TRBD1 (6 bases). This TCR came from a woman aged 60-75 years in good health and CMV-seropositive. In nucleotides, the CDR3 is TGTGCCACACAGGGTTCACCCCTCCACTTT. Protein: CATQGSPLHF.